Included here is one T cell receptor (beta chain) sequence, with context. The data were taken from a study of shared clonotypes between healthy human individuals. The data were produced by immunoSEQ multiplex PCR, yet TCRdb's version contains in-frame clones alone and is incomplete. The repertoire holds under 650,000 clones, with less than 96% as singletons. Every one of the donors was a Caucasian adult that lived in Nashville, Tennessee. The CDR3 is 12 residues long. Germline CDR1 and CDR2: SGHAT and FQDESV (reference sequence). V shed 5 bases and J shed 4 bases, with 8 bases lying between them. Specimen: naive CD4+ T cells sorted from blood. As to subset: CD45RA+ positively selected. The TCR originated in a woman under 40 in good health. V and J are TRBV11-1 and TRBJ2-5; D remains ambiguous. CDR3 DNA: TGTGCCAGCAGCCAGTCGGGAGAGACCCAGTACTTC. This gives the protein CASSQSGETQYF.